Detailed here is one T cell receptor beta chain. Its antigen is still unknown. Healthy Caucasian individuals made up all the donors. This entry comes from a study of identical twins. Study observations and caveats: Excess twin sharing in beta out-of-frame sequences was weaker. The abundant beta clonotypes from cord blood had fewer insertions, and memory repertoires had none of this.

TCRdb re-called the 5' RACE reads with MiXCR, one entry per CDR3 protein. This table has 1.5 million or so distinct CDR3 sequences, less than 40% appearing once. Material: cord blood. This receptor was taken from a newborn girl in good health.

The DNA for the CDR3 is TGCGCCAGCAGCCATACAACAGGGACCCAGAACACTGAAGCTTTCTTT. Protein: CASSHTTGTQNTEAFF. The rearrangement uses TRBV5-1 and TRBJ1-1; the D gene is possibly TRBD1 (6 bases). The CDR3 runs 16 residues. Deletions cut 4 bases from V and 1 base from J, with 17 bases between. Germline loops: CDR1 SGHRS, CDR2 YFSETQ.